One T cell receptor beta chain is described in this entry. CDR1 and CDR2 (germline): LNHDA, SQIVND (reference sequence). V dropped 3 bases and J dropped 12; count of bases not matched to a gene: 5. The CDR3 sequence is 14 residues long. The source of the sample is a study of long-term antiretroviral therapy in people with HIV. Survey-level resolution applied to immunoSEQ assay v3.0. Profiled with immunoSEQ multiplex PCR; TCRdb holds only in-frame clones, not every one. This sample yields some 29,000 clones, of which about 87% are seen a single time; about 8.3% belongs to the top ten. Sequences were derived from unsorted PBMCs, sampled 3.2 years before starting antiretroviral therapy. The TCR sequence derives from a man in his fifties or sixties with HIV. The chain employs TRBV19 and TRBJ2-1; 13 bases agree with TRBD2. CDR3 in DNA: TGTGCCAGTAGTATGGGACTAGCGGGGAATATGCAGTTCTTC. It translates to CASSMGLAGNMQFF.